This T cell receptor beta chain was obtained from a study of siplizumab effects on memory and regulatory T cells. Study conclusions and caveats: Sequences that were alloreactive and traceable to unstimulated CD4+ memory cells were significantly reduced by siplizumab. To unstimulated subsets, only a minor fraction of alloreactive clones could be mapped. Memory cells seemed less diverse than naive T cells, which seemed major alloresponse contributors.

Data came from immunoSEQ multiplex PCR; TCRdb stores just in-frame clones and leaves some out. This repertoire shows some 100,000 clones, 92% found once; its top ten account for 0.6% to 0.8%. From germline, CDR1 is SEHNR and CDR2 FQNEAQ (reference sequence). The CDR3 is 13 amino acids. V was clipped by 3 bases and J by 0 bases, with 5 bases between them. As regards this clone: What it binds is not known.

The receptor comes from a human donor in good health. The chain is built from TRBV7-9 and TRBJ1-1; D is ambiguous. The sequenced material came from Tregs sorted from blood. The CDR3 DNA reads as TGTGCCAGCAGCTTCAGTTTGAACACTGAAGCTTTCTTT. Protein: CASSFSLNTEAFF. The whole variable domain, filled in from reference TRBV7-9 and TRBJ1-1, reads DTGVSQNPRHKITKRGQNVTFRCDPISEHNRLYWYRQTLGQGPEFLTYFQNEAQLEKSRLLSDRFSAERPKGSFSTLEIQRTEQGDSAMYLCASSFSLNTEAFFGQGTRLTVV.